This TCR beta chain came from a study of metastatic and nonmetastatic thyroid tumors. Overall study context: The study looked at repertoires side by side in blood and in tumor or nodule tissue from malignant and benign thyroid patients.

Using MiXCR, TCRdb reanalyzed the PCR reads. The sample contains approximately 58,000 clones, 20% to 25% of which appear only once. The V end lost 8 bases, the J end lost 3 bases, and 9 bases lay between the germline ends. CDR1 SGHTA and CDR2 FQGNSA come from the germline V gene. This CDR3 comprises 12 residues. Until they underwent thyroid surgery, no patient had received any treatment. In its sample, this clone was seen many times. The sequence came from a female donor with papillary thyroid cancer or a benign thyroid nodule (not recorded which). Some clones in this sample may be carry-over from other donors' samples. The rearrangement uses TRBV7-2 and TRBJ2-3; D remains ambiguous. The specimen was blood. CDR3 residues: CASRAVTDTQYF. As DNA, the CDR3 is TGTGCCAGCCGGGCGGTGACAGATACGCAGTATTTT.